Described below is a single TCR beta chain sequence and its context. No antigen is known for it. The study ran its PCR with 60 Vbeta and 13 Jbeta primers. Method: immunoSEQ multiplex PCR; TCRdb's copy keeps in-frame clones and lacks some. Of roughly 110,000 clones listed, 75% are singletons. The entry originates in a study of cytomegalovirus exposure and HLA in healthy donors. The trim removed 0 bases at V and 0 bases at J, leaving 16 bases unmatched. CDR3 size: 20 residues. Germline V gene lookup returns CDR1 GTSNPN and CDR2 SVGIG (reference sequence). Findings of the study overall: With high specificity and sensitivity, the classifier reportedly diagnosed cytomegalovirus status.

The sequence derives from a male donor in good health and CMV-seropositive. Sequenced material: PBMCs. The V gene is TRBV30, the J gene TRBJ2-3; 9 bases are shared with TRBD2. CDR3 sequence reads: CAWSVLTFRREGGSTDTQYF. In nucleotides, the CDR3 is TGTGCCTGGAGTGTACTAACCTTTCGGCGGGAGGGTGGGAGCACAGATACGCAGTATTTT. Full variable domain (missing parts from reference TRBV30 and TRBJ2-3): SQTIHQWPATLVQPVGSPLSLECTVEGTSNPNLYWYRQAAGRGLQLLFYSVGIGQISSEVPQNLSASRPQDRQFILSSKKLLLSDSGFYLCAWSVLTFRREGGSTDTQYFGPGTRLTVL.